This T cell receptor (beta chain) originates from a study of T cells in Graves' hyperthyroidism and ophthalmopathy (dated by TCRdb to between 2017 and 2020). As for the study more broadly: To identify distinguishing TCR V-J signatures, a discovery cohort of about 100 patients was used, comprising approximately 40 with Graves' ophthalmopathy and around 60 with stable Graves' hyperthyroidism. After blood sampling, hyperthyroidism patients were treated with methimazole at a starting dose of 30 mg daily, and ophthalmopathy patients were treated with high-dose intravenous methylprednisolone. The approximately 95 discovery patients were divided at random into training and test sets in a 7:3 ratio. According to the paper, TCR Vbeta CDR3 sequencing was carried out on 135 peripheral blood samples, which came from 40 to 45 ophthalmopathy, roughly 75 hyperthyroidism and about 17 progressor patients. The study also compared thyroid tissue and blood T-cell repertoires from about six Graves' hyperthyroidism patients. Whether ophthalmopathy could be predicted prospectively was tested in an independent validation cohort made up of 18 to 20 hyperthyroidism patients plus 17 patients who later progressed to ophthalmopathy. Paper-wide results and their limitations: A 13 V-J signature model separated ophthalmopathy from stable hyperthyroidism, with around 88% sensitivity and roughly 82% specificity in cross-validation and 80%/75% in testing. Blood samples also contained most of the expanded thyroid clonotypes (frequency above 0.001), which suggests that blood repertoires may reflect thyroid immune responses. No statistical method was used to set the sample size in advance, and investigators knew the group allocation. In validation, the model predicted progression to ophthalmopathy a median of about 6.8 months before onset, with about 71% sensitivity and just under 75% specificity.

The TCR beta CDR3 regions were amplified from the RNA transcripts. The first round of RT-PCR for the TCR CDR3 was performed with the HTBI primer set and the Qiagen OneStep RT-PCR kit. The libraries were constructed in a second round of multiplex PCR and then size-selected and purified. Sequencing of the libraries was done on an Illumina HiSeq2000 using paired-end 100 bp reads. Per the original workflow: SOAPnuke was used to process the raw data, with reads discarded if the reads contained adapters or uncalled bases, had a mean Phred below 15, or lacked an exact constant-primer or identifier match. High-quality paired reads were merged using COPE v1.2.5, and each unique nucleotide sequence was defined as a clonotype. MiTCR v1.1 was used to align the clonotypes against IMGT TRBV, TRBD and TRBJ reference segments. The analysis was restricted to V-J combinations with a frequency above 0.0001, which together covered just over 98% of the repertoires. A TCS score was defined as the ratio between F50 (clonal expansion) and ExV (chaos), using BLOSUM62-based TCRdist between CDR3 peptides within each V-J. Welch's t-statistics and random forest reduced fewer than 550 V-J features to roughly 13, which were used in a naive Bayes classifier (R e1071). The Morisita-Horn index was used to measure how similar the thyroid and blood repertoires were. The raw public reads went through TCRdb reprocessing: fastp at Q25, MiXCR clone calling, in-frame beta chains kept. When rows share a CDR3 protein, they turn into one entry using the most common DNA and genes. The V and J calls come from TCRdb's annotation, not from the publication. The sample table shows around 620,000 distinct CDR3 sequences, and roughly 46% are seen once. The ten biggest clones cover 15% to 20% of the sample.

Germline trimming: 0 bases from V, 3 bases from J; junction bases outside gene matches: 1. Taken from the germline V gene (reference sequence), the CDR1 and CDR2 loops are GTSNPN and SVGIG. Including the terminal cysteine and phenylalanine, the CDR3 comprises 14 residues. Just CDR3 DNA is preserved here, 42 bases in frame from base 1. This clonotype came up a few times. It lacks a known antigen. It has no much larger one-base neighbor in the sample; base qualities were not kept. Patients with uncontrolled infections, other autoimmune diseases, pregnancy or lactation were excluded. Diagnoses relied on clinical symptoms, serum thyroxine and TRAb, thyroid ultrasound and orbital computed tomography. Trizol reagent was used to extract total RNA, and RNA quality was then checked on an Agilent 2100 Bioanalyzer.

Sequenced: peripheral blood or thyroid tissue (not recorded which). The V and J segments used are TRBV30 and TRBJ2-7; 11 nucleotides in the junction match TRBD1. This receptor was identified in an adult woman with Graves' disease, either hyperthyroidism or ophthalmopathy (not recorded which). The CDR3 protein: CAWSVGTGGYEQYF. At the DNA level, the sequence is TGTGCCTGGAGTGTCGGGACAGGGGGCTACGAGCAGTACTTC.